Presented here are 25 T cell receptor delta chains from one specimen sequenced in a study of gamma-delta T cells after stem cell transplantation. TCRdb re-analyzed the RT-PCR reads via CATT. The sample shows around 500 delta-chain clones, around 14% of them seen only once. What was sequenced was gamma-delta T cells. These TCRs come from a human donor. It is not recorded whose cells these are; they may come from a transplant donor.

A note on this clone: Only one base separates this from a far larger clonotype, so it likely reflects a read error. The sample holds other DNA sequences that translate to the same CDR3. This chain joins TRDV1 and TRDJ1, with 7 bases fitting TRDD3. This CDR3 is built from 25 residues. V trimming: 4 bases; J trimming: 0 bases; junction bases outside the gene matches: 35. Germline CDR1 is TSWWSYY and CDR2 is QGS. As DNA, the CDR3 is TGTGCTCTTGGGGCCCCTGGGGGCTACTTAATACTCCTTAGGGGGATCTGGAAGAACACCGATAAACTCATCTTT. Translating it yields CALGAPGGYLILLRGIWKNTDKLIF.

As to this clone: One base separates it from a far larger clone, so it is likely a read error. Other DNA sequences in this sample translate to the same CDR3. This rearrangement joins TRDV2 to TRDJ1; TRDD3 matches at 10 bases. Germline CDR1 reads GEAIGNYY; CDR2 reads EKD. V was pared by 0 bases and J by 4 bases, with 10 bases of the junction left unmatched. The CDR3 runs 17 residues. For the CDR3, the DNA is TGTGCCTGTGACACCCTACCGGGGGATACGCCCATCGATAAACTCATCTTT. The encoded protein is CACDTLPGDTPIDKLIF.

This clone was counted only a few times. A read error likely explains this, since a far larger clone differs by one base. The rearrangement joins TRDV2 to TRDJ1, with TRDD3 matching over 13 bases. CDR1 is GEAIGNYY and CDR2 is EKD in the germline V gene. This CDR3 comprises 21 residues. Here the CDR3 reads CARDTVLKALGDTTFIDKLIF. The DNA of the CDR3 is TGTGCCCGTGACACCGTACTCAAAGCACTGGGGGATACGACGTTCATCGATAAACTCATCTTT.

Regarding this clone: TCRdb assigns this DNA the protein of a much larger clone, which departs from its translation at residue 5; this likely reflects a read error, and the protein shown comes from translating the DNA. This chain connects TRDV2 to TRDJ1, with 9 bases lining up with TRDD3. Germline loops: CDR1 GEAIGNYY, CDR2 EKD. There are 17 residues in the CDR3. With 3 bases clipped from V and 0 bases from J, the junction kept 10 bases outside the gene matches. The CDR3 region is CACDAVLTGGNTDKLIF. The DNA of the CDR3 is TGTGCCTGTGACGCGGTCCTTACTGGGGGAAACACCGATAAACTCATCTTT.

In its sample, this clone is hyperexpanded. Within the sample, other DNA sequences also encode this same CDR3. The V call is TRDV2, the J call TRDJ1; 8 bases fit TRDD3. V lost 0 bases, J lost 0 bases, and 20 bases stayed unmatched. Germline lookup yields CDR1 GEAIGNYY and CDR2 EKD. The CDR3 runs 21 residues. CDR3 DNA sequence: TGTGCCTGTGACACCATTGCTCTGGGGGAACCGCCAAGCCTTAACACCGATAAACTCATCTTT. Amino acid sequence: CACDTIALGEPPSLNTDKLIF.

This clone came up a few times. A far larger clone is only one base removed, so a read error is likely. V and J are TRDV1 and TRDJ1, with D hard to call. The CDR3 runs 14 residues. Trimming took 0 bases from V and 12 from J, leaving 17 bases between them. Looked up from germline, CDR1 is TSWWSYY and CDR2 is QGS. The CDR3 sequence: CALGELAHLPGIIF. The CDR3 DNA reads TGTGCTCTTGGGGAACTAGCCCACCTGCCTGGCATCATCTTT.

Concerning this clone: TCRdb shows a much larger clone's protein in place of this DNA's translation, and the two differ at residue 8, likely through a read error; the protein shown is translated from the DNA. The chain is built from TRDV2 and TRDJ1; D is perhaps TRDD3 (6 bases). CDR1 and CDR2 from the germline V gene are GEAIGNYY and EKD. This CDR3 is built from 17 residues. Between the trimmed V and J ends, which lost 0 bases and 0 bases, there was a span of 16 bases. The CDR3 DNA sequence: TGTGCCTGTGACACCGTGGGGGGTCACCAGTACACCGATAAACTCATCTTT. It yields the protein CACDTVGGHQYTDKLIF.

Details on this clone: A read error likely explains this, since a far larger clone differs by one base. Other DNA sequences in this sample translate to the same CDR3. The chain uses TRDV2 and TRDJ1; 9 nucleotides align to TRDD3. Per germline, CDR1 GEAIGNYY and CDR2 EKD. The CDR3 consists of 18 residues. CDR3 residues: CACDTPWGIQSYTDKLIF. The DNA of the CDR3 is TGTGCCTGTGACACGCCCTGGGGGATCCAATCGTACACCGACAAACTCATCTTT.

This clone turned up a few times. A far more abundant clone sits one base away, making this likely a read error. The rearrangement uses TRDV2 and TRDJ1; 8 nucleotides align to TRDD3. J gave up 3 bases and V 3 bases, and 17 bases lay outside the gene matches. This CDR3 spans 18 amino acids. Looked up from germline, CDR1 is GEAIGNYY and CDR2 is EKD. The CDR3 coding sequence is TGTGCCTGTGACGCCGTCAGGAGAACTGGGGGCCTGCCCGATAAACTCATCTTT. It yields the protein CACDAVRRTGGLPDKLIF.

This clone is hyperexpanded (1% or more) by share. This same CDR3 is encoded by further DNA sequences in the sample. The CDR3 spells CALGEPASNWGPYTDKLIF. The DNA of the CDR3 is TGTGCTCTTGGGGAACCAGCTTCGAACTGGGGACCGTACACCGATAAACTCATCTTT. The J gene is TRDJ1, the V gene TRDV1; 7 nucleotides agree with TRDD3. This CDR3 spans 19 amino acids. J was trimmed by 0 bases and V by 1 base; bases with no gene match: 14. Germline V gene lookup returns CDR1 TSWWSYY and CDR2 QGS.

Concerning this clone itself: A far larger clone is one base from this, pointing to a likely read error. The rearrangement links TRDV2 to TRDJ3; TRDD3 might be the D (5 bases). Germline V CDR1 and CDR2: GEAIGNYY, EKD. The CDR3 extends over 15 amino acids. The CDR3 DNA follows: TGTGCCCGTGACTCTATAACGATACCCACCCGACAGATGTTTTTC. Translation: CARDSITIPTRQMFF.

This clone ranks as large. Other nucleotide sequences from this sample produce the same CDR3. The gene calls are TRDV2 and TRDJ3; 12 bases agree with TRDD3. CDR1 GEAIGNYY and CDR2 EKD come from the germline V gene. Trimming at V came to 0 bases and at J to 0 bases, leaving 14 bases not matched to a gene. The CDR3 has 23 residues. This CDR3 is CACDTEAHWGIPPSSWDTRQMFF. CDR3 DNA sequence: TGTGCCTGTGACACCGAGGCCCACTGGGGGATACCCCCAAGCTCCTGGGACACCCGACAGATGTTTTTC.

This clone was found a few times. A far larger clone differs by one base, so this is likely a read error. Other DNA sequences in the sample encode the same CDR3. The V call is TRDV2, the J call TRDJ1; possibly TRDD3 for D (6 bases). CDR3 size: 17 residues. The germline V gene has CDR1 GEAIGNYY and CDR2 EKD. The V end was cut by 3 bases, the J end by 3 bases, with 22 bases between. CDR3 coding DNA: TGTGCCTGTGACGAGGTCGGTACGACGGATACCCCCGATAAACTCATCTTT. This encodes CACDEVGTTDTPDKLIF.

This clone was seen a handful of times. A far larger clone is off by one base, so a read error is likely. This sample also contains other DNA sequences that code for the same CDR3. This chain joins TRDV1 and TRDJ1; 10 bases agree with TRDD3. V lost 1 base, J lost 8 bases, and 16 bases stayed unmatched. This CDR3 is 18 amino acids long. CDR1 and CDR2 from the germline V gene are TSWWSYY and QGS. CDR3 amino acids: CALGERLPVLLGDSKLIF. CDR3 DNA sequence: TGTGCTCTTGGGGAACGCCTCCCCGTCTTACTGGGGGATTCCAAACTCATCTTT.

Comment on this clone: The mismatch at residue 14 between this DNA's translation and the TCRdb protein of a much larger clone likely reflects a read error; the protein shown is translated from the DNA. This chain joins TRDV3 and TRDJ1; a possible D gene is TRDD2 (5 bases). The ends were cut back, 0 bases at V and 6 bases at J, with 29 bases in the middle. CDR3 size: 18 residues. Germline V gene data show CDR1 as TVYSNPD and CDR2 as GDNSRS (reference sequence). CDR3 DNA sequence: TGTGCCTTTAGGGTGGGCCCCTACATTTATCAACCTACCAATAAACTCATCTTT. It is translated as CAFRVGPYIYQPTNKLIF.

To note about this clone: It differs at one base from a far larger clone, so likely a read error. Within the sample, other DNA sequences also encode this same CDR3. The V and J genes are TRDV2 and TRDJ1; 10 bases map to TRDD3. This CDR3 has 17 residues. Germline V gives CDR1 GEAIGNYY, CDR2 EKD. The CDR3 DNA reads TGTGCCTGCGACACCCTGCCGGGGGATACGCCCATCGATAAACTCATCTTT. Its translation is CACDTLPGDTPIDKLIF.

This clone has only a few counts. A read error is likely here: a far larger clone is one base away. The sample holds other DNA sequences that translate to the same CDR3. V and J are TRDV2 and TRDJ1; 8 positions match TRDD3. This CDR3 contains 18 residues. With 0 bases clipped from V and 3 bases from J, the junction kept 14 bases outside the gene matches. The germline gives CDR1 GEAIGNYY, CDR2 EKD. CDR3 residues: CACDTVRRTGGLPDKLIF. CDR3 bases: TGTGCCTGTGACACCGTCAGGAGGACTGGGGGCCTGCCCGATAAACTCATCTTT.

Points on this clone: For this DNA, TCRdb reports the protein of a much larger clone, which diverges at residue 13, most likely from a read error; the protein presented here is translated directly from the DNA. The chain has TRDV2 and TRDJ1; 8 bases fit TRDD3. The CDR3 covers 18 residues. Germline values: CDR1 GEAIGNYY, CDR2 EKD. Trimming removed 0 bases from V and 3 bases from J; junction bases left unmatched: 14. The CDR3 nucleotides are TGTGCCTGTGACACCGTCAGGAGAACTGGGGGCCTGTCCGATAAACTCATCTTT. Its translation: CACDTVRRTGGLSDKLIF.

A remark on this clone: Since a far larger clone is one base different, this is likely a read error. Other nucleotide sequences from this sample produce the same CDR3. The rearrangement joins TRDV2 to TRDJ3; D is ambiguous. The CDR3 consists of 19 residues. Per germline, CDR1 GEAIGNYY and CDR2 EKD. V lost 0 bases to trimming and J lost 9 bases, with 23 bases between them. The CDR3 spells CACDTVLRVGRDSTRQMFF. The CDR3 nucleotides are TGTGCCTGTGACACCGTTCTCAGGGTCGGACGAGACAGCACCCGACAGATGTTTTTC.

This clone qualifies as medium-sized. A far larger clone is just one base off, so this is likely a read error. This chain connects TRDV2 to TRDJ1; D could derive from TRDD2 or TRDD3 (5 bases each). CDR1 and CDR2 (germline): GEAIGNYY, EKD. This CDR3 is built from 17 residues. The CDR3 spells CACDPILPDGVTDKPIF. CDR3 coding DNA: TGTGCCTGTGACCCGATACTTCCCGACGGGGTAACCGATAAACCCATCTTT.

This clone is termed medium-sized. A far larger clone is only one base removed, so a read error is likely. The chain links TRDV2 to TRDJ3, with D possibly TRDD3 on 6 matching bases. This CDR3 has 18 residues. Germline V gene lookup returns CDR1 GEAIGNYY and CDR2 EKD. CDR3 in DNA: TGTGCCTGTGACACCGTGGGAGAGAGCTCCTGGGGCACCCGACAGATGTTTTTC. It codes for CACDTVGESSWGTRQMFF.

Concerning this clone itself: This likely traces to a read error, being one base from a far larger clone. The J gene is TRDJ3, the V gene TRDV2; D ambiguous. The CDR3 loop spans 18 amino acids. Germline values: CDR1 GEAIGNYY, CDR2 EKD. The V end lost 0 bases, the J end lost 0 bases, and 11 bases lay between the germline ends. CDR3 sequence reads: CACDTVGGSSWDTRQMFF. CDR3 in DNA: TGTGCCTGTGACACCGTGGGAGGGAGCTCCTGGGACACCCGACAGATGTTTTTC.

About this clone itself: The TCRdb record carries a much larger clone's protein, which differs from this DNA's translation at residue 14; a read error is the likely cause, and the protein listed here is the DNA translation. V is TRDV1 and J is TRDJ1; TRDD3 agrees at 10 bases. The V gene end was trimmed by 1 base and the J gene end by 8 bases; junction bases not matched to a gene: 16. Germline V CDR1 and CDR2: TSWWSYY, QGS. CDR3 size: 18 residues. The CDR3 protein is CALGERLPVLLGDPKLIF. Written as DNA, the CDR3 is TGTGCTCTTGGGGAACGCCTTCCCGTCTTACTGGGGGATCCCAAACTCATCTTT.

This clone has a handful of counts. This sequence is one base from a far larger clone and is likely a read error. This chain links TRDV2 with TRDJ1; 8 bases map to TRDD3. The germline CDR1 and CDR2 sequences are GEAIGNYY and EKD. This CDR3 contains 18 residues. The CDR3 DNA reads TGTGCCCGTGACACCGTCAGGAGAACTGGGGGCCTGCCCGATAAACTCATCTTT. It encodes CARDTVRRTGGLPDKLIF.

This clone was counted a few times. TCRdb assigns this DNA the protein of a much larger clone, which departs from its translation at residue 15; this likely reflects a read error, and the protein shown comes from translating the DNA. The rearrangement joins TRDV2 to TRDJ1; 9 positions match TRDD3. The CDR3 is 17 residues long. Germline CDR1 GEAIGNYY, CDR2 EKD. CDR3 region: CACDPVVGDRYTDKPIF. The CDR3 DNA follows: TGTGCCTGTGACCCGGTGGTGGGGGATAGGTACACCGATAAACCCATCTTT.